Listed below are T cell receptor beta chains from one sample, sequenced in a study of blood T cell repertoires in COVID-19. Method: immunoSEQ multiplex PCR; TCRdb's copy keeps in-frame clones and lacks some. The profile shows some 150,000 clones, more than 75% of them singletons. Sequencing was performed on peripheral blood. These receptors all come from a man in his 70s with acute or convalescent COVID-19. CDR3s include the opening cysteine and the closing phenylalanine or tryptophan. Fields, in order: D gene, clone size, J gene, CDR3 length, V gene, CDR3 DNA, CDR3 protein. The D gene is left open where the match is weak. The listing skips clone size in some rows; elsewhere it reads once, few, many or a size class.

D gene: NA; clone size: NA; J gene: TRBJ1-1; CDR3 length: 14; V gene: TRBV21-1; CDR3 DNA: TGTGCCAGCAGCACCCAGGGAAGGGACACTGAAGCTTTCTTT; CDR3 protein: CASSTQGRDTEAFF
D gene: TRBD1; clone size: NA; J gene: TRBJ1-2; CDR3 length: 16; V gene: TRBV6-5; CDR3 DNA: TGTGCCAGCAGTTACCGGACAGGGCCGTTGGGGTATGGCTACACCTTC; CDR3 protein: CASSYRTGPLGYGYTF
D gene: NA; clone size: NA; J gene: TRBJ2-5; CDR3 length: 12; V gene: TRBV30; CDR3 DNA: TGTGCCTGGTCCCCGGGTGGTGAGACCCAGTACTTC; CDR3 protein: CAWSPGGETQYF
D gene: NA; clone size: NA; J gene: TRBJ2-1; CDR3 length: 15; V gene: TRBV5-1; CDR3 DNA: TGCGCCAGCAGCTTGATCGCCCGTAGCAACAATGAGCAGTTCTTC; CDR3 protein: CASSLIARSNNEQFF
D gene: NA; clone size: NA; J gene: TRBJ2-5; CDR3 length: 14; V gene: TRBV6-5; CDR3 DNA: TGTGCCAGCAGGCGGGGCAACACGCAAGAGACCCAGTACTTC; CDR3 protein: CASRRGNTQETQYF
D gene: TRBD1; clone size: NA; J gene: TRBJ1-6; CDR3 length: 14; V gene: TRBV5-4; CDR3 DNA: TGTGCCAGCAGCTTACAGGGGTATAATTCACCCCTCCACTTT; CDR3 protein: CASSLQGYNSPLHF
D gene: NA; clone size: NA; J gene: TRBJ2-2; CDR3 length: 16; V gene: TRBV28; CDR3 DNA: TGTGCCACCCTCCAGCAGGGGAAGGAGAACACCGGGGAGCTGTTTTTT; CDR3 protein: CATLQQGKENTGELFF
D gene: NA; clone size: NA; J gene: TRBJ1-2; CDR3 length: 16; V gene: TRBV28; CDR3 DNA: TGTGCCAGCAGCCTCCTTACCACGGACAGTATCTATGGCTACACCTTC; CDR3 protein: CASSLLTTDSIYGYTF
D gene: TRBD2; clone size: NA; J gene: TRBJ2-7; CDR3 length: 16; V gene: TRBV5-1; CDR3 DNA: TGCGCCAGCAGCTTGAGAGCGGGGACTACCTCCTACGAGCAGTACTTC; CDR3 protein: CASSLRAGTTSYEQYF
D gene: TRBD1; clone size: NA; J gene: TRBJ1-2; CDR3 length: 19; V gene: TRBV4-2; CDR3 DNA: TGTGCCAGCAGCCACACCTTGACGGGGGACAGGGGCAAACTTCATGGCTACACCTTC; CDR3 protein: CASSHTLTGDRGKLHGYTF
D gene: NA; clone size: NA; J gene: TRBJ1-6; CDR3 length: 13; V gene: TRBV30; CDR3 DNA: TGTGCCTGGAACGAGGGTGGTAATTCACCCCTCCACTTT; CDR3 protein: CAWNEGGNSPLHF
D gene: NA; clone size: NA; J gene: TRBJ1-6; CDR3 length: 14; V gene: TRBV27; CDR3 DNA: TGTGCCAGCAGTTTATCAGCAGGGAGGTCACCCCTCCACTTT; CDR3 protein: CASSLSAGRSPLHF
D gene: NA; clone size: NA; J gene: TRBJ1-6; CDR3 length: 15; V gene: TRBV5-1; CDR3 DNA: TGCGCCAGCAGCCCGGGTCAGGGGTATAATTCACCCCTCCACTTT; CDR3 protein: CASSPGQGYNSPLHF
D gene: NA; clone size: NA; J gene: TRBJ1-5; CDR3 length: 15; V gene: TRBV5-5; CDR3 DNA: TGTGCCAGCAGTTTATTGCCGGGTAGCAATCAGCCCCAGCATTTT; CDR3 protein: CASSLLPGSNQPQHF
D gene: TRBD2; clone size: NA; J gene: TRBJ2-3; CDR3 length: 19; V gene: TRBV4-3; CDR3 DNA: TGCGCCAGCAGCCAAGATCTGGCACTAGCGGGGGAGGCTCGAGATACGCAGTATTTT; CDR3 protein: CASSQDLALAGEARDTQYF
D gene: NA; clone size: few; J gene: TRBJ1-1; CDR3 length: 11; V gene: TRBV2; CDR3 DNA: TGTGCCAGTAGAGAGAACACTGAAGCTTTCTTT; CDR3 protein: CASRENTEAFF
D gene: NA; clone size: NA; J gene: TRBJ1-3; CDR3 length: 17; V gene: TRBV5-1; CDR3 DNA: TGCGCCAGCAGCTTGGAAGGAAGGGGCGCTTCTGGAAACACCATATATTTT; CDR3 protein: CASSLEGRGASGNTIYF
D gene: NA; clone size: NA; J gene: TRBJ1-6; CDR3 length: 15; V gene: TRBV4-2; CDR3 DNA: TGTGCCAGCAGCCCGAGGCAACAGGGAGATTCACCCCTCCACTTT; CDR3 protein: CASSPRQQGDSPLHF
D gene: TRBD1; clone size: NA; J gene: TRBJ2-7; CDR3 length: 14; V gene: TRBV27; CDR3 DNA: TGTGCCAGCAGTTTCAGGGACAGGGGGCGAGAGCAGTACTTC; CDR3 protein: CASSFRDRGREQYF
D gene: NA; clone size: NA; J gene: TRBJ2-7; CDR3 length: 13; V gene: TRBV27; CDR3 DNA: TGTGCCAGCAGTTTAAACAGCCTCTACGAGCAGTACTTC; CDR3 protein: CASSLNSLYEQYF
D gene: NA; clone size: NA; J gene: TRBJ2-3; CDR3 length: 14; V gene: TRBV5-8; CDR3 DNA: TGTGCCAGCAGCCCCCGGGCAGGGACAGATACGCAGTATTTT; CDR3 protein: CASSPRAGTDTQYF
D gene: NA; clone size: NA; J gene: TRBJ1-2; CDR3 length: 14; V gene: TRBV28; CDR3 DNA: TGTGCCAGCAGGGCGCCGGGACACAACTATGGCTACACCTTC; CDR3 protein: CASRAPGHNYGYTF
D gene: NA; clone size: NA; J gene: TRBJ2-2; CDR3 length: 14; V gene: TRBV9; CDR3 DNA: TGTGCCAGCAGCAGTGGAGGTACCACCGGGGAGCTGTTTTTT; CDR3 protein: CASSSGGTTGELFF
D gene: NA; clone size: NA; J gene: TRBJ1-6; CDR3 length: 15; V gene: TRBV5-1; CDR3 DNA: TGCGCCAGCAGCTTGGGGGAGCTCTATAATTCACCCCTCCACTTT; CDR3 protein: CASSLGELYNSPLHF
D gene: NA; clone size: NA; J gene: TRBJ1-2; CDR3 length: 13; V gene: TRBV5-1; CDR3 DNA: TGCGCCAGCAGCTTAGACAGGTCGTATGGCTACACCTTC; CDR3 protein: CASSLDRSYGYTF
D gene: TRBD1; clone size: NA; J gene: TRBJ1-2; CDR3 length: 14; V gene: TRBV7-8; CDR3 DNA: TGTGCCAGCGCCGGGACAGGGGGACGGTATGGCTACACCTTC; CDR3 protein: CASAGTGGRYGYTF
D gene: TRBD1; clone size: NA; J gene: TRBJ1-1; CDR3 length: 15; V gene: TRBV11-2; CDR3 DNA: TGTGCCAGCAGCCGAAGGACAGGGGAGACCACTGAAGCTTTCTTT; CDR3 protein: CASSRRTGETTEAFF
D gene: TRBD2; clone size: NA; J gene: TRBJ2-1; CDR3 length: 14; V gene: TRBV29-1; CDR3 DNA: TGCAGCGCCGGAGATCATAGCGGGACGGATGAGCAGTTCTTC; CDR3 protein: CSAGDHSGTDEQFF